This entry concerns a single TCR beta chain. These data belong to a study of blood T cell repertoires in COVID-19. Whole-study context: Sites across the United States, Italy and Spain contributed samples from acute and convalescent COVID-19. PBMCs, B-cell-depleted T cells, or T cells were the source of the cDNA or gDNA that made up the material.

The germline V gene encodes CDR1 SQVTM and CDR2 ANQGSEA. The length of the CDR3 is 15 residues. V shed 4 bases, J shed 5 bases, and the junction held 14 bases outside the gene matches. Under the authors' procedure: Reference gene primer amplification gave estimated nucleated cell counts. TCRdb keeps only in-frame clones here, not all; method: immunoSEQ multiplex PCR. That table supplies the V and J calls and clone size; D and trimming were determined from the DNA. The sample consists of about 310,000 clones, about nine tenths of them appearing once. The sequenced material came from peripheral blood. This TCR was recovered from a man over 45 with active or convalescent COVID-19. This chain joins TRBV29-1 and TRBJ2-7; 7 nucleotides align to TRBD1. This CDR3 is CSVAGVTGTLDEQYF. The DNA of the CDR3 is TGCAGCGTTGCCGGTGTGACAGGGACCTTGGACGAGCAGTACTTC.